This is a list of T cell receptor beta chains from one sample in a study of cytomegalovirus exposure and HLA in healthy donors. Assay: immunoSEQ multiplex PCR; the TCRdb copy retains only in-frame clones and omits some. The sample lists 250,000 to 350,000 clones, 70% to 90% occurring once. Source material: PBMCs. These receptors were taken from a man in his forties in good health and CMV-seropositive. CDR3s include the opening cysteine and the closing phenylalanine or tryptophan. A D gene is named only where the DNA matches it firmly. A clone size is listed for some rows: how often the clone was seen (once, few, many), or a class if it is expanded.

TRBV4-3,TRBJ1-5,few,.,TGCGCCAGCAGCCAAGATAGCCAGATCAATCAGCCCCAGCATTTT,CASSQDSQINQPQHF
TRBV7-3,TRBJ1-1,.,.,TGTGCCAGCAGCCCACAGGGAGGGAAGGGGAACACTGAAGCTTTCTTT,CASSPQGGKGNTEAFF
TRBV6-1,TRBJ2-7,.,TRBD1,TGTGCCAGCAGTGAGCTAGCAGGGGGAACCTACGAGCAGTACTTC,CASSELAGGTYEQYF
TRBV4-3,TRBJ2-5,.,.,TGCGCCAGCAGCCAAGGAACGGGGACCCAGTACTTC,CASSQGTGTQYF
TRBV11-3,TRBJ2-1,.,.,TGTGCCAGCAGCCCCTCTGGCGGCTCCTACAATGAGCAGTTCTTC,CASSPSGGSYNEQFF
TRBV29-1,TRBJ2-3,.,TRBD2,TGCAGCCACTCCTGGGGTAGCGGGAGAAGGGATACGCAGTATTTT,CSHSWGSGRRDTQYF
TRBV2,TRBJ1-1,few,TRBD1,TGTGCCGGAGGGGACAGGCGGGGAACTGAAGCTTTCTTT,CAGGDRRGTEAFF
TRBV2,TRBJ2-7,few,.,TGTGCCAGCGGGAGGTCAGAACCCTACGAGCAGTACTTC,CASGRSEPYEQYF
TRBV6-1,TRBJ2-7,.,.,TGTGCCAGCAGTGAAGCGAGGACCTACGAGCAGTACTTC,CASSEARTYEQYF
TRBV10-3,TRBJ2-1,few,TRBD2,TGTGCCATCAGTCCGGGGCGGGAGTTTGAGCAGTTCTTC,CAISPGREFEQFF
TRBV18,TRBJ2-2,.,.,TGTGCCAGCTCACCACCGGTAGGGGACACCGGGGAGCTGTTTTTT,CASSPPVGDTGELFF
TRBV7-6,TRBJ2-7,.,TRBD1,TGTGCCAGCAGCCCCCGGACAGGGCTTTCCTACGAGCAGTACTTC,CASSPRTGLSYEQYF
TRBV28,TRBJ2-5,.,TRBD2,TGTGCCAGCACCCCCCGTCGGACTAGCGGTCAAGAGACCCAGTACTTC,CASTPRRTSGQETQYF
TRBV30,TRBJ2-1,.,TRBD2,TGTGCCTGGGGGGGGGCTAGCGGGGGATATGAGCAGTTCTTC,CAWGGASGGYEQFF
TRBV7-9,TRBJ1-1,.,.,TGTGCCAGCAGCTTTGCCAGGGCGAACACTGAAGCTTTCTTT,CASSFARANTEAFF
TRBV5-6,TRBJ1-1,.,.,TGTGCCAGCAGCTACTCCACAGGGAGCACTGAAGCTTTCTTT,CASSYSTGSTEAFF
TRBV6-6,TRBJ1-1,.,.,TGTGCCAGCAACCCCGGACTAACTGAAGCTTTCTTT,CASNPGLTEAFF
TRBV7-3,TRBJ2-5,.,.,TGTGCCAGCAGTCTCAACAGGGCAGGGGAGACCCAGTACTTC,CASSLNRAGETQYF
TRBV6-5,TRBJ2-2,.,TRBD1,TGTGCCAGCAGTTCCGACAGGGGAGAAACCGGGGAGCTGTTTTTT,CASSSDRGETGELFF
TRBV5-4,TRBJ1-3,.,.,TGTGCCAGCAGCTTGGCCGGTCAGGGTAGCTCTGGAAACACCATATATTTT,CASSLAGQGSSGNTIYF